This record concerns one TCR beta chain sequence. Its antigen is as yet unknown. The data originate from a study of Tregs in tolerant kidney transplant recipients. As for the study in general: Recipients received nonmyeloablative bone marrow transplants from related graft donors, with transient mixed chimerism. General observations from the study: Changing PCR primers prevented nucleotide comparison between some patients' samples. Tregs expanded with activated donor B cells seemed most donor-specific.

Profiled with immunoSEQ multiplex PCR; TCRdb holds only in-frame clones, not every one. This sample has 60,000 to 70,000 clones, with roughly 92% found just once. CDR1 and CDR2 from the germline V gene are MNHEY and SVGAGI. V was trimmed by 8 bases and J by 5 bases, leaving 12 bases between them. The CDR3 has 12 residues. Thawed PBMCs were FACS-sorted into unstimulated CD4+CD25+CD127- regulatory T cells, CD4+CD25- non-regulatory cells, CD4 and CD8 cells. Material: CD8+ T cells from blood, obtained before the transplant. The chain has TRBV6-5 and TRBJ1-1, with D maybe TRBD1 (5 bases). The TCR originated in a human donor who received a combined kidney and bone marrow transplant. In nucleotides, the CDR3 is TGTGCCAGCCGGGGGGTGGGGACTGAAGCTTTCTTT. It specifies CASRGVGTEAFF.